A single sample is the source of the 20 T cell receptor beta chains below, sequenced in a study of Graves' ophthalmopathy and Graves' hyperthyroidism. Amplifying from RNA transcripts, the study obtained TCR beta CDR3 regions. HTBI primers primed a first-round RT-PCR, and a second-round multiplex PCR followed. TCRdb passed the multiplex PCR reads through MiXCR, listing each CDR3 protein once. The sample shows some 170,000 distinct CDR3 sequences, 30% to 45% of them seen only once. Source material: peripheral blood. These receptors all stem from a man aged 25 to 40 with Graves' ophthalmopathy.

The V and J genes are TRBV7-2 and TRBJ2-7, with 9 bases fitting TRBD1. V trimming: 4 bases; J trimming: 5 bases; junction bases outside the gene matches: 9. The CDR3 consists of 15 residues. The germline CDR1 and CDR2 sequences are SGHTA and FQGNSA. CDR3 sequence: CASSSTGQGNHEQYF. The DNA for the CDR3 is TGTGCCAGCAGCTCGACGGGACAGGGTAACCACGAGCAGTACTTC.

This clonotype occurred many times. V usage is TRBV7-3 and J usage is TRBJ2-2, with TRBD2 matching 10 bases. This CDR3 region has 17 residues. V dropped 1 base and J dropped 0; count of bases not matched to a gene: 2. Germline lookup yields CDR1 SGHTA and CDR2 FQGTGA. CDR3 region: CASSLMLAGANTGELFF. CDR3 nucleotide sequence: TGTGCCAGCAGCTTAATGCTAGCGGGAGCGAACACCGGGGAGCTGTTTTTT.

This clonotype turned up a few times. The chain recombines TRBV28 with TRBJ2-5; TRBD2 is a possible D gene (5 bases). Trimming cost V 2 bases and J 5 bases, with 12 bases left between them. This CDR3 is built from 14 residues. CDR1 and CDR2 from the germline V gene are MDHEN and SYDVKM. CDR3 residues: CASSLSSVGETQYF. DNA for the CDR3: TGTGCCAGCAGTTTAAGTAGCGTCGGTGAGACCCAGTACTTC.

The rearrangement links TRBV27 to TRBJ1-5; D not resolved. Trimming removed 6 bases from V and 0 bases from J, with 9 bases in between. Germline V CDR1 and CDR2: MNHEY, SMNVEV (reference sequence). This CDR3 region has 14 residues. The CDR3 nucleotides read TGTGCCAGCAGCCAACAGAATAGCAATCAGCCCCAGCATTTT. Its protein is CASSQQNSNQPQHF.

This clonotype was seen ten or more times. DNA of the CDR3: TGTGCCACCAGCAGAGATCTCTTTGGCCTTGAGGTCCACGAGCAGTACTTC. This encodes CATSRDLFGLEVHEQYF. The J gene is TRBJ2-7, the V gene TRBV15; D is ambiguous. V was cut by 0 bases and J by 5 bases, with 20 bases left in between. Looked up from germline, CDR1 is LNHNV and CDR2 is YYDKDF (reference sequence). CDR3 length equals 17 residues. Drawing the rest from reference TRBV15 and TRBJ2-7, the complete variable domain is DAMVIQNPRYQVTQFGKPVTLSCSQTLNHNVMYWYQQKSSQAPKLLFHYYDKDFNNEADTPDNFQSRRPNTSFCFLDIRSPGLGDTAMYLCATSRDLFGLEVHEQYFGPGTRLTVT.

This chain links TRBV30 with TRBJ2-2, with D tentatively TRBD1 (5 bases). Germline V CDR1 and CDR2: GTSNPN, SVGIG (reference sequence). V dropped 4 bases and J dropped 6 bases, with 21 bases sitting between them. The CDR3 spans 16 residues. This chain's CDR3 is CAWKPNRGLIPGELFF. CDR3 DNA sequence: TGTGCCTGGAAACCTAATAGGGGTTTAATTCCCGGGGAGCTGTTTTTT.

This clonotype was seen at least ten times. The chain links TRBV10-3 to TRBJ2-7; possible D gene TRBD2, 6 bases. The germline gives CDR1 ENHRY, CDR2 SYGVKD. The V and J ends lost 6 bases and 3 bases respectively, with 12 bases between them. CDR3 length: 13 residues. The CDR3 DNA follows: TGTGCCATCAGGGCCGGGGGTGACTACGAGCAGTACTTC. Its translation: CAIRAGGDYEQYF.

The chain links TRBV4-1 to TRBJ2-5; 9 nucleotides align to TRBD2. CDR3 length: 17 amino acids. V lost 5 bases to trimming and J lost 1 base; unmatched junction nucleotides: 11. The germline CDR1 and CDR2 sequences are MGHRA and YSYEKL. The CDR3 loop is CASSSARGGISQETQYF. CDR3 DNA: TGCGCCAGCAGCTCAGCGCGGGGGGGCATCAGCCAAGAGACCCAGTACTTC.

This clonotype was seen only a few times. The chain is built from TRBV29-1 and TRBJ2-2; D gene unclear. The CDR3 is 15 amino acids. The germline V gene has CDR1 SQVTM and CDR2 ANQGSEA. Trimming took off 4 bases at V and 0 bases at J, with 12 bases between the two ends. CDR3 coding DNA: TGCAGCGTTGTCCTCCCTCCAGCGAACACCGGGGAGCTGTTTTTT. Translated: CSVVLPPANTGELFF.

Many counts were recorded for this clonotype. The rearrangement uses TRBV2 and TRBJ1-1; D may be TRBD1 (6 bases). CDR3 length: 17 amino acids. Germline CDR1 reads SNHLY; CDR2 reads FYNNEI. Trimming cost V 4 bases and J 1 base, with 19 bases left between them. The CDR3: CASSGPSWDTANTEAFF. The CDR3 coding sequence is TGTGCCAGCAGTGGCCCCTCCTGGGACACAGCGAACACTGAAGCTTTCTTT.

This clonotype was recorded at least ten times. The chain is built from TRBV12-3 or TRBV12-4 and TRBJ2-2; 9 bases map to TRBD2. There are 12 residues in the CDR3. V trimming: 8 bases; J trimming: 7 bases; junction bases outside the gene matches: 2. The DNA for the CDR3 is TGTGCCAGCGAGCGGGAGGACGGGGAGCTGTTTTTT. Protein: CASEREDGELFF.

In its sample, this clonotype was seen many times. The J gene is TRBJ1-1, the V gene TRBV12-5; D is ambiguous. This CDR3 has 12 residues. The V end lost 1 base, the J end lost 3 bases, and 3 bases lay between the germline ends. Germline-derived CDR1 and CDR2 are LGHNT and FRNRAP. DNA for the CDR3: TGTGCTAGTGGTTTGGGAGACACTGAAGCTTTCTTT. Translation gives CASGLGDTEAFF.

The chain couples TRBV27 to TRBJ2-7; D perhaps matches TRBD2 (6 bases). CDR3 length equals 15 residues. CDR1 and CDR2 (germline): MNHEY, SMNVEV (reference sequence). Trimming removed 4 bases at V and 0 bases at J, with 13 bases between. Written as DNA, the CDR3 is TGTGCCAGCAGTTCCATAGGGACTTCCTCCTACGAGCAGTACTTC. Protein sequence: CASSSIGTSSYEQYF.

In this sample, this clonotype turned up many times. The chain links TRBV7-2 to TRBJ2-1, with D uncertain. The V gene's germline CDR1 is SGHTA and CDR2 FQGNSA. The CDR3 loop spans 12 amino acids. V was clipped by 0 bases and J by 4 bases, with 1 base between them. The CDR3 DNA follows: TGTGCCAGCAGCTTAGCATACAATGAGCAGTTCTTC. Translated, it gives CASSLAYNEQFF.

This clonotype was detected many times. The V call is TRBV19, the J call TRBJ2-2; 9 positions match TRBD2. With V trimmed by 8 bases and J by 5 bases, 12 bases remained unmatched. In germline, CDR1 is LNHDA, CDR2 SQIVND (reference sequence). CDR3 length equals 16 residues. Written as DNA, the CDR3 is TGTGCCAGTGCGGATCGCGCGGGAGGGCGTACCGGGGAGCTGTTTTTT. As protein: CASADRAGGRTGELFF.

The V call is TRBV12-3 or TRBV12-4, the J call TRBJ2-2, with D perhaps given as TRBD1 or TRBD2 (6 bases each). The V end was cut by 0 bases, the J end by 3 bases, with 14 bases between. This CDR3 contains 17 residues. CDR3: CASSLALGGLHTGELFF. The CDR3 nucleotides are TGTGCCAGCAGTTTAGCGTTAGGGGGGCTACACACCGGGGAGCTGTTTTTT.

The chain has TRBV27 and TRBJ1-1, with a weak D call TRBD1 (6 bases). V was shortened by 1 base and J by 1 base, with 10 bases between the two germline ends. CDR3 size: 15 residues. Germline lookup yields CDR1 MNHEY and CDR2 SMNVEV (reference sequence). The CDR3: CASSLFWGQNTEAFF. CDR3 DNA: TGTGCCAGCAGTTTATTCTGGGGACAGAACACTGAAGCTTTCTTT.

This clonotype was observed many times. The chain carries TRBV28 and TRBJ2-7; 11 bases align to TRBD2. V trimming: 4 bases; J trimming: 10 bases; junction bases outside the gene matches: 3. The CDR3 covers 12 residues. The germline V gene encodes CDR1 MDHEN and CDR2 SYDVKM. CDR3 bases: TGTGCCAGCAGTTCGGGACTAGCGGAACAGTACTTC. Protein product: CASSSGLAEQYF.

This clonotype was counted many times. The chain has TRBV27 and TRBJ1-2; TRBD1 is a possible D gene (5 bases). Trimming removed 4 bases at V and 0 bases at J, with 15 bases between. The CDR3 covers 16 residues. Germline CDR1 reads MNHEY; CDR2 reads SMNVEV (reference sequence). The DNA for the CDR3 is TGTGCCAGCAGTTCCCACTACCCGACAGCTAACTATGGCTACACCTTC. Translation: CASSSHYPTANYGYTF.

The chain links TRBV11-1 to TRBJ2-6; a weak D match, TRBD2 (6 bases). The CDR3 loop spans 17 amino acids. V was pared by 5 bases and J by 0 bases, with 14 bases between. In germline, CDR1 is SGHAT, CDR2 FQDESV (reference sequence). In DNA, the CDR3 is TGTGCCAGCAGCAATAGACGGGAGAGCTCTGGGGCCAACGTCCTGACTTTC. Its protein is CASSNRRESSGANVLTF. The full variable domain, rest sourced from reference TRBV11-1 and TRBJ2-6, is EAEVAQSPRYKITEKSQAVAFWCDPISGHATLYWYRQILGQGPELLVQFQDESVVDDSQLPKDRFSAERLKGVDSTLKIQPAELGDSAMYLCASSNRRESSGANVLTFGAGSRLTVL.